The 6 T cell receptor beta chains below come from one sample, sequenced in a study of shared clonotypes between healthy human individuals. The assay was immunoSEQ multiplex PCR, and TCRdb's table has in-frame clones only and misses some. The sample has over a million clones; approximately 97% are singletons. The specimen was naive CD4+ T cells sorted from blood. Subset denoted: CD45RA+ positively selected. These receptors were obtained from a man younger than 40 in good health.

The chain combines TRBV7-9 with TRBJ2-3, with no clear D. Germline V gene lookup returns CDR1 SEHNR and CDR2 FQNEAQ (reference sequence). V lost 1 base, J lost 4 bases, and 9 bases lay in between. The CDR3 loop spans 14 amino acids. The CDR3 DNA sequence: TGTGCCAGCAGCTTAGATTGGGAATCAGATACGCAGTATTTT. This sequence encodes CASSLDWESDTQYF. The entire variable domain, with the rest obtained from reference TRBV7-9 and TRBJ2-3, is as follows: DTGVSQNPRHKITKRGQNVTFRCDPISEHNRLYWYRQTLGQGPEFLTYFQNEAQLEKSRLLSDRFSAERPKGSFSTLEIQRTEQGDSAMYLCASSLDWESDTQYFGPGTRLTVL.

This clone was detected once. The chain joins TRBV5-8 to TRBJ2-5; D gene uncertain. Germline assignment: CDR1 SGHTS and CDR2 YDEGEE. With 2 bases removed from V and 4 bases from J, the gap between germline ends came to 12 bases. The CDR3 sequence is 14 residues long. The chain's CDR3 is CASSLMAGGETQYF. The DNA of the CDR3 is TGTGCCAGCAGCTTAATGGCAGGTGGAGAGACCCAGTACTTC.

The CDR3 protein is CASSYSGTTYEQYF. The DNA for the CDR3 is TGTGCCAGCAGTTATAGCGGCACCACCTACGAGCAGTACTTC. V is TRBV5-5 and J is TRBJ2-7; D is perhaps TRBD2 (6 bases). This CDR3 has 14 residues. Trimming left V 5 bases short and J 2 bases short, with 14 bases between. The germline CDR1 and CDR2 sequences are SGHKS and YYEKEE (reference sequence).

This chain joins TRBV21-1 and TRBJ2-7; TRBD2 reflects the table's D call only, with no check against the DNA. TRBV21-1 is assigned pseudogene status. The CDR3 length is 12 residues. The CDR3 sequence is CASSKGEDEQYF. The CDR3 DNA sequence: TGTGCCAGCAGCAAGGGGGAGGACGAGCAGTACTTC.

The V call is TRBV18, the J call TRBJ2-1; 12 nucleotides agree with TRBD2. Germline lookup yields CDR1 KGHSH and CDR2 LQKENI. The CDR3 spans 16 residues. The V segment lost 3 bases and the J segment 5 bases; nucleotides outside the gene matches: 5. The CDR3 DNA sequence: TGTGCCAGCTCACCGGCTAGCGGGAGGGCGGACAATGAGCAGTTCTTC. It codes for CASSPASGRADNEQFF.

This sequence joins TRBV10-2 and TRBJ2-7; 10 bases are a match to TRBD1. This CDR3 contains 14 residues. Per germline, CDR1 WSHSY and CDR2 SAAADI. The V gene end was trimmed by 4 bases and the J gene end by 3 bases; junction bases not matched to a gene: 3. The CDR3 sequence is CASSGRTGGYEQYF. The CDR3 DNA follows: TGCGCCAGCAGTGGGAGGACAGGGGGCTACGAGCAGTACTTC.